Shown below are 15 T cell receptor beta chains from a single sample sequenced in a study of cytomegalovirus exposure and HLA in healthy donors. 60 Vbeta and 13 Jbeta primers were used in PCR. Sequencing was performed with immunoSEQ multiplex PCR; in TCRdb, only in-frame clones are kept and a portion is missing. The sample has roughly 120,000 clones, around 73% seen once. The sequenced sample was PBMCs. All receptors come from a woman aged 40 to 55 in good health and CMV-seropositive.

This clone was found a few times. CDR3 sequence (DNA): TGTGCCAGCAGCTTAACCGCGGACTCGGGCGGGCTCGGGACCCAGTACTTC. This encodes CASSLTADSGGLGTQYF. This chain uses TRBV7-3 with TRBJ2-5; a possible D gene is TRBD2 (5 bases). The CDR3 sequence is 17 residues long. CDR1 is SGHTA and CDR2 is FQGTGA in the germline V gene. The ends were cut back, 0 bases at V and 7 bases at J, with 21 bases in the middle.

V and J are TRBV5-1 and TRBJ2-1, with a tentative D call TRBD1 (5 bases). Trimming took off 1 base at V and 2 bases at J, with 10 bases between the two ends. CDR1 and CDR2 (germline): SGHRS, YFSETQ. The CDR3 runs 15 residues. The CDR3 nucleotides read TGCGCCAGCAGCTTGAGCCAGGGCCCCTACAATGAGCAGTTCTTC. This sequence encodes CASSLSQGPYNEQFF.

The gene calls are TRBV11-2 and TRBJ1-5; 8 nucleotides agree with TRBD1. Germline values: CDR1 SGHAT, CDR2 FQNNGV. J was trimmed by 8 bases and V by 1 base; bases with no gene match: 10. There are 16 residues in the CDR3. CDR3 bases: TGTGCCAGCAGCTTAGGGACAGGGTACGTGGAAGAGCCCCAGCATTTT. It yields the protein CASSLGTGYVEEPQHF.

This clone turned up a few times. The chain joins TRBV7-3 to TRBJ2-4, with TRBD1 matching over 9 bases. V was clipped by 3 bases and J by 6 bases; unmatched bases: 0. The CDR3 covers 13 residues. Germline assignment: CDR1 SGHTA and CDR2 FQGTGA. The CDR3 DNA is TGTGCCAGCAGCTTGGGACAGGGAAACATTCAGTACTTC. It translates to CASSLGQGNIQYF.

This chain uses TRBV6-5 with TRBJ1-1, with a weak D call TRBD1 (5 bases). The germline V and J ends were trimmed by 0 bases and 0 bases, with 8 bases remaining between them. CDR3 length: 15 amino acids. From germline, CDR1 is MNHEY and CDR2 SVGAGI. As DNA, the CDR3 is TGTGCCAGCAGTTACTCGACGGACATGAACACTGAAGCTTTCTTT. It is translated as CASSYSTDMNTEAFF.

This clone was detected once. This chain connects TRBV6-1 to TRBJ2-1; D possibly corresponds to TRBD1 (6 bases). V lost 6 bases and J lost 0, with 9 bases in between. Germline CDR1 and CDR2: MNHNS and SASEGT. This CDR3 has 14 amino acids. CDR3 amino acids: CASRTGLSYNEQFF. CDR3 in DNA: TGTGCCAGCAGAACAGGGCTCTCCTACAATGAGCAGTTCTTC.

This sequence joins TRBV6-5 and TRBJ1-4; no firm D call. The CDR3 extends over 12 amino acids. The germline CDR1 and CDR2 sequences are MNHEY and SVGAGI. V was trimmed by 6 bases and J by 12 bases, leaving 14 bases between them. The CDR3 reads CASRTNGVELFF. The CDR3 DNA sequence: TGTGCCAGCAGAACTAACGGGGTGGAACTGTTTTTT.

The chain combines TRBV7-2 with TRBJ2-1, with TRBD2 identical over 8 bases. The junction had 10 bases not matched to a gene; V was cut back by 5 bases and J by 10 bases. The germline gives CDR1 SGHTA, CDR2 FQGNSA. This CDR3 comprises 14 residues. The CDR3 here is CASSPTPTSEEQFF. Written as DNA, the CDR3 is TGTGCCAGCAGCCCTACCCCGACTAGCGAGGAGCAGTTCTTC.

This rearrangement joins TRBV10-3 to TRBJ2-7, with D tentatively TRBD1 (5 bases). The ends were cut back, 2 bases at V and 1 base at J, with 6 bases in the middle. Germline CDR1 is ENHRY and CDR2 is SYGVKD. The CDR3 totals 13 residues. Here the CDR3 DNA reads TGTGCCATCAGTGAGGGACAATCCTACGAGCAGTACTTC. Translation gives CAISEGQSYEQYF.

V gene TRBV7-2 combines with J gene TRBJ1-5, with 8 bases lining up with TRBD1. The length of the CDR3 is 15 residues. V trimming: 6 bases; J trimming: 9 bases; junction bases outside the gene matches: 13. Germline CDR1 is SGHTA and CDR2 is FQGNSA. DNA of the CDR3: TGTGCCAGCAGTTTACTACAGGGGGTTGGGTGGCCCCAGCATTTT. It codes for CASSLLQGVGWPQHF. Drawing the rest from reference TRBV7-2 and TRBJ1-5, the complete variable domain is GAGVSQSPSNKVTEKGKDVELRCDPISGHTALYWYRQSLGQGLEFLIYFQGNSAPDKSGLPSDRFSAERTGGSVSTLTIQRTQQEDSAVYLCASSLLQGVGWPQHFGDGTRLSIL.

The V gene is TRBV29-1, the J gene TRBJ2-7; 9 nucleotides align to TRBD1. Germline CDR1 reads SQVTM; CDR2 reads ANQGSEA. The CDR3 is made up of 13 amino acids. Trimming at V came to 6 bases and at J to 3 bases, leaving 6 bases not matched to a gene. This chain's CDR3 is CSVLDRGLYEQYF. The CDR3 DNA reads as TGCAGCGTCTTGGACAGGGGTCTCTACGAGCAGTACTTC.

The chain uses TRBV7-6 and TRBJ1-1; D is perhaps TRBD1 (6 bases). V lost 3 bases and J lost 6, with 14 bases in between. CDR1 is SGHVS and CDR2 is FNYEAQ in the germline V gene. The CDR3 length is 14 residues. CDR3: CASSLGGGSAEAFF. For the CDR3, the DNA is TGTGCCAGCAGCTTGGGGGGGGGCAGCGCTGAAGCTTTCTTT.

The chain recombines TRBV11-2 with TRBJ1-2, with TRBD1 matching over 9 bases. With V trimmed by 0 bases and J by 0 bases, 5 bases remained unmatched. Germline loops: CDR1 SGHAT, CDR2 FQNNGV. The CDR3 totals 17 residues. The DNA of the CDR3 is TGTGCCAGCAGCTTAGAAATAGGGGACAGGGCTAACTATGGCTACACCTTC. This codes for CASSLEIGDRANYGYTF.

This clone occurred a few times. V and J are TRBV5-4 and TRBJ1-2; no clear D. CDR1 and CDR2 (germline): SGHNT, YYREEE (reference sequence). The V gene lost 2 bases and the J gene lost 0 bases, with 11 bases spanning the gap. This CDR3 is built from 15 residues. The CDR3 spells CASSFTETANYGYTF. The DNA of the CDR3 is TGTGCCAGCAGCTTCACGGAGACCGCTAACTATGGCTACACCTTC.

V and J are TRBV11-3 and TRBJ2-1; possibly TRBD1 for D (5 bases). This CDR3 region has 13 residues. The germline V and J ends were trimmed by 3 bases and 5 bases, with 8 bases remaining between them. Germline V CDR1 and CDR2: SGHNT, YENEEA. CDR3 amino acids: CASSFRGNNEQFF. CDR3 DNA: TGTGCCAGCAGCTTTAGGGGTAACAATGAGCAGTTCTTC.